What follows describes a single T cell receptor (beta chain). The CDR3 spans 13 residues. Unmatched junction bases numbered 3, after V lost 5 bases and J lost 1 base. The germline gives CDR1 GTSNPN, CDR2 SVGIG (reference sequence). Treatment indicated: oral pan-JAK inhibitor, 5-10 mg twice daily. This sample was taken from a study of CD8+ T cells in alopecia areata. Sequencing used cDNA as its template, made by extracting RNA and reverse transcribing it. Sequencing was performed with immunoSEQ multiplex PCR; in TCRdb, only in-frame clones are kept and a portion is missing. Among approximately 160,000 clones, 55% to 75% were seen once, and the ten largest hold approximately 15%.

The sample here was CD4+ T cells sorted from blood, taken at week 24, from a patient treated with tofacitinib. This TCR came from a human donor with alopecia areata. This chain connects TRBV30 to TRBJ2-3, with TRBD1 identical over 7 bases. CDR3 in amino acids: CAWEQGRTDTQYF. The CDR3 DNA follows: TGTGCCTGGGAACAGGGGCGCACAGATACGCAGTATTTT.